This passage covers 2 T cell receptor beta chains from one sample sequenced in a study of blood T cell repertoires in COVID-19. Assay: immunoSEQ multiplex PCR; the TCRdb copy retains only in-frame clones and omits some. The table lists about 170,000 clones, roughly 87% of them singletons. The sample comprised PBMCs or T cells enriched from blood (not recorded which). Every receptor here comes from a woman in her fifties or sixties who had recovered from COVID-19.

This sequence joins TRBV27 and TRBJ2-3, with D possibly TRBD2 on 5 matching bases. Looked up from germline, CDR1 is MNHEY and CDR2 is SMNVEV (reference sequence). Trimming cost V 6 bases and J 0 bases, with 16 bases left between them. The CDR3 loop spans 16 amino acids. CDR3 sequence: CASRGGRGTSTDTQYF. CDR3 in DNA: TGTGCCAGCAGGGGTGGACGGGGAACTAGCACAGATACGCAGTATTTT.

The chain carries TRBV6-6 and TRBJ1-4; 8 nucleotides line up with TRBD1. Germline V gene sequence: CDR1 MNHNY, CDR2 SVGAGI (reference sequence). The CDR3 covers 17 residues. V was pared by 5 bases and J by 7 bases, with 15 bases of the junction left unmatched. The CDR3 DNA follows: TGTGCCAGCAGTCGCCCCGGAGCCCCAGGGGGCAGTGAAAAACTGTTTTTT. It yields the protein CASSRPGAPGGSEKLFF.